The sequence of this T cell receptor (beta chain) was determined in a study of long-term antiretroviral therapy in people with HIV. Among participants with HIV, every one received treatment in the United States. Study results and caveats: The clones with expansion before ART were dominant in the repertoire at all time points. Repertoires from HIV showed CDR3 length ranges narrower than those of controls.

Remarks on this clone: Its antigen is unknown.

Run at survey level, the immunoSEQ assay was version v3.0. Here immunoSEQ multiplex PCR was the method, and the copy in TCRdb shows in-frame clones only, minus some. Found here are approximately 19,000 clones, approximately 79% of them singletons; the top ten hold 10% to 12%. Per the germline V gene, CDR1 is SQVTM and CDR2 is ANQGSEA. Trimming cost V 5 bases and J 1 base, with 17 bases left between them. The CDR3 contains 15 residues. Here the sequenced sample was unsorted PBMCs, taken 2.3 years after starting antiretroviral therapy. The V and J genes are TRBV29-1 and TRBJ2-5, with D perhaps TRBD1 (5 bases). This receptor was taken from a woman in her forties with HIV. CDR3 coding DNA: TGCAGCGTTCCCCCCCCGACAGTCCTCCAAGAGACCCAGTACTTC. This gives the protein CSVPPPTVLQETQYF. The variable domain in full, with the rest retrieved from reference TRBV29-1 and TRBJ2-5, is SAVISQKPSRDICQRGTSLTIQCQVDSQVTMMFWYRQQPGQSLTLIATANQGSEATYESGFVIDKFPISRPNLTFSTLTVSNMSPEDSSIYLCSVPPPTVLQETQYFGPGTRLLVL.